This is a list of T cell receptor beta chains from one sample in a study of shared clonotypes between healthy human individuals. TCRdb's copy holds only in-frame clones and misses some; the assay was immunoSEQ multiplex PCR. The profile covers 1,400,000 or so clones, with around 98.5% appearing a single time and 0.3% to 0.45% taken by the ten largest. Material: naive CD4+ T cells sorted from blood. Every receptor here comes from a man aged 25-40 years in good health. Each CDR3 is given with its conserved first and last residue. The order of the fields is J gene, clone size, V gene, D gene, CDR3 protein, CDR3 DNA. A D gene is named only where the DNA matches it firmly. The listing skips clone size in some rows; elsewhere it reads once, few, many or a size class.

TRBJ2-2,-,TRBV5-6,-,CASSLLETDTGELFF,TGTGCCAGCAGCCTACTAGAGACGGACACCGGGGAGCTGTTTTTT
TRBJ2-1,-,TRBV5-5,-,CASSLLAGANNEQFF,TGTGCCAGCAGCCTCCTGGCGGGGGCTAACAATGAGCAGTTCTTC
TRBJ1-5,-,TRBV21-1,-,CASTSTGGHPHFFQPQHF,TGTGCCAGCACCTCGACAGGGGGCCATCCCCACTTTTTTCAGCCCCAGCATTTT
TRBJ2-7,-,TRBV15,-,CATSREGTGYEQYF,TGTGCCACCAGCAGAGAGGGGACCGGCTACGAGCAGTACTTC
TRBJ2-5,-,TRBV9,TRBD2,CASSLPGTSGLETQYF,TGTGCCAGCAGTTTACCCGGGACTAGCGGGTTAGAGACCCAGTACTTC
TRBJ2-5,once,TRBV5-1,-,CASTLGDSETQYF,TGCGCCAGCACCCTGGGGGATAGTGAGACCCAGTACTTC
TRBJ1-1,-,TRBV9,-,CASSVAGGGTEAFF,TGTGCCAGCAGCGTAGCGGGGGGGGGAACTGAAGCTTTCTTT
TRBJ1-1,-,TRBV28,-,CASIPPGPPSVAFF,TGTGCCAGCATCCCACCGGGGCCCCCTTCGGTGGCTTTCTTT
TRBJ1-5,once,TRBV18,TRBD1,CASSRPTGQHNQPQHF,TGTGCCAGCTCCAGACCGACGGGACAGCACAATCAGCCCCAGCATTTT
TRBJ2-7,-,TRBV5-4,TRBD2,CASSLGGRSDYEQYF,TGTGCCAGCAGCTTGGGCGGGAGGAGTGACTACGAGCAGTACTTC
TRBJ2-5,-,TRBV5-1,-,CASSLVRVADQETQYF,TGCGCCAGCAGCTTGGTCCGGGTAGCGGACCAAGAGACCCAGTACTTC
TRBJ1-2,-,TRBV6-1,-,CASSEPGRVGYGYTF,TGTGCCAGCAGTGAACCGGGCAGGGTTGGCTATGGCTACACCTTC
TRBJ2-7,-,TRBV18,TRBD1,CASSPRTGLDEQYF,TGTGCCAGCTCACCTAGGACAGGGCTAGACGAGCAGTACTTC
TRBJ1-1,-,TRBV5-4,-,CASSLWNTEAFF,TGTGCCAGCAGCTTATGGAACACTGAAGCTTTCTTT
TRBJ1-4,-,TRBV7-9,-,CASSLVRTGNEKLFF,TGTGCCAGCAGCTTGGTCCGTACAGGAAATGAAAAACTGTTTTTT
TRBJ2-7,-,TRBV4-1,-,CASSQGRSGTALSYEQYF,TGCGCCAGCAGCCAGGGGAGAAGTGGAACGGCGCTCTCCTACGAGCAGTACTTC
TRBJ2-2,-,TRBV5-1,-,CASSLVGNAGGELFF,TGCGCCAGCAGCTTGGTGGGAAATGCGGGCGGGGAGCTGTTTTTT
TRBJ2-1,-,TRBV7-7,-,CASSLGGVGEQFF,TGTGCCAGCAGCTTAGGGGGCGTAGGGGAGCAGTTCTTC
TRBJ1-5,-,TRBV27,-,CASSSRGPYSNQPQHF,TGTGCCAGCAGTTCCAGGGGTCCCTATAGCAATCAGCCCCAGCATTTT
TRBJ1-1,-,TRBV7-9,-,CASSLTATEAFF,TGTGCCAGCAGCCTGACAGCCACTGAAGCTTTCTTT
TRBJ2-7,-,TRBV5-1,TRBD1,CASSLQGAGTEQYF,TGCGCCAGCAGCTTGCAGGGGGCGGGTACCGAGCAGTACTTC
TRBJ2-1,-,TRBV15,TRBD2,CATSTRAIAGDEQFF,TGTGCCACCAGCACTAGGGCCATAGCGGGAGATGAGCAGTTCTTC
TRBJ2-2,-,TRBV7-9,TRBD1,CASSSTPGQGYSNTGELFF,TGTGCCAGCAGCTCGACGCCGGGACAGGGATATTCGAACACCGGGGAGCTGTTTTTT
TRBJ1-2,-,TRBV2,-,CASSEYRQVHATF,TGTGCCAGCAGTGAATATCGGCAGGTTCATGCCACCTTC
TRBJ2-7,-,TRBV10-1,-,CASSDGAGDYEQYF,TGCGCCAGCAGTGACGGGGCAGGAGACTACGAGCAGTACTTC
TRBJ1-1,-,TRBV28,-,CASSLPGAGDTEAFF,TGTGCCAGCAGCTTGCCGGGGGCAGGGGACACTGAAGCTTTCTTT
TRBJ2-3,-,TRBV6-6,TRBD2,CASSYSIREGDTQYF,TGTGCCAGCAGTTACTCTATTCGGGAGGGGGATACGCAGTATTTT
TRBJ2-7,-,TRBV10-2,TRBD2,CASSGGGRASYEQYF,TGCGCCAGCAGTGGCGGCGGGAGGGCCTCCTACGAGCAGTACTTC
TRBJ2-7,-,TRBV2,-,CASSVRRDKSYEQYF,TGTGCCAGCAGTGTTCGGAGGGACAAGTCCTACGAGCAGTACTTC
TRBJ2-1,once,TRBV7-9,-,CASSPTTGPIIGQFF,TGTGCCAGCAGCCCAACCACCGGACCAATCATTGGGCAGTTCTTC
TRBJ2-3,-,TRBV7-6,TRBD1,CASSLGTGGNTDTQYF,TGTGCCAGCAGCTTGGGGACAGGGGGAAATACAGATACGCAGTATTTT
TRBJ1-2,-,TRBV5-1,-,CASSLEDYSGGYTF,TGCGCCAGCAGCTTGGAGGACTACAGTGGTGGCTACACCTTC
TRBJ2-2,-,TRBV18,TRBD1,CASSPDRANTGELFF,TGTGCCAGCTCACCGGACAGGGCGAACACCGGGGAGCTGTTTTTT
TRBJ1-1,-,TRBV6-5,-,CASSRGNTEAFF,TGTGCCAGCAGTAGGGGCAACACTGAAGCTTTCTTT
TRBJ2-5,-,TRBV9,-,CASSVEVGVTGEQQETQYF,TGTGCCAGCAGCGTCGAAGTAGGGGTTACAGGAGAGCAACAAGAGACCCAGTACTTC
TRBJ2-1,-,TRBV7-3,-,CASSLLMGEVNEQFF,TGTGCCAGCAGCTTACTTATGGGGGAGGTCAATGAGCAGTTCTTC
TRBJ1-1,-,TRBV7-2,TRBD1,CASSRGTGGTEAFF,TGTGCCAGCAGCAGAGGGACAGGGGGAACTGAAGCTTTCTTT
TRBJ2-4,-,TRBV6-1,-,CASSPPRGTKNIQYF,TGTGCCAGCAGTCCCCCCAGGGGTACCAAAAACATTCAGTACTTC
TRBJ2-2,-,TRBV7-9,-,CASRTAGTAGELFF,TGTGCCAGCAGGACTGCCGGTACGGCCGGGGAGCTGTTTTTT
TRBJ2-7,-,TRBV14,TRBD2,CASSPRGGRSYEQYF,TGTGCCAGCAGCCCTCGGGGGGGTCGCTCCTACGAGCAGTACTTC
TRBJ2-7,-,TRBV5-1,-,CASSLLTQGITYEQYF,TGCGCCAGCAGCTTGTTAACACAGGGCATCACCTACGAGCAGTACTTC
TRBJ1-1,-,TRBV19,-,CASGTRGTEAFF,TGTGCCAGTGGGACCCGGGGCACTGAAGCTTTCTTT
TRBJ2-1,-,TRBV5-1,-,CASSLAGREISYNEQFF,TGCGCCAGCAGCTTGGCGGGCCGGGAAATCTCCTACAATGAGCAGTTCTTC
TRBJ1-1,-,TRBV4-1,-,CASSPSKLQGTEAFF,TGCGCCAGCAGCCCTTCTAAACTACAGGGCACTGAAGCTTTCTTT
TRBJ2-1,-,TRBV5-4,TRBD2,CASSLPGAGASYNEQFF,TGTGCCAGCAGCTTGCCCGGAGCGGGAGCTTCCTACAATGAGCAGTTCTTC
TRBJ2-1,-,TRBV9,TRBD2,CASSTTSGSSYNEQFF,TGTGCCAGCAGCACCACTAGCGGGAGCTCCTACAATGAGCAGTTCTTC
TRBJ2-5,-,TRBV7-8,TRBD1,CASSPDRGGTQYF,TGTGCCAGCAGCCCGGACAGGGGAGGGACCCAGTACTTC
TRBJ2-2,-,TRBV6-1,TRBD2,CASFRLAGAGELFF,TGTGCCAGCTTTAGACTAGCGGGGGCGGGGGAGCTGTTTTTT
TRBJ2-7,-,TRBV28,-,CASSSLGDAQPYEQYF,TGTGCCAGCAGCTCTTTGGGCGATGCACAGCCCTACGAGCAGTACTTC
TRBJ2-2,-,TRBV18,-,CASSPNRVGTGELFF,TGTGCCAGCTCACCAAACAGGGTCGGAACCGGGGAGCTGTTTTTT
TRBJ2-5,-,TRBV7-8,-,CATSIRPTSKETQYF,TGTGCCACCTCTATTCGACCAACCAGTAAAGAGACCCAGTACTTC
TRBJ1-5,-,TRBV11-2,-,CASSLTGGNQPQHF,TGTGCCAGCAGCCTCACCGGGGGCAATCAGCCCCAGCATTTT
TRBJ2-3,once,TRBV6-6,-,CASSYSTGSADTQYF,TGTGCCAGCAGTTACTCGACGGGGTCGGCAGATACGCAGTATTTT
TRBJ2-7,-,TRBV28,-,CASIEAGTTYEQYF,TGTGCCAGCATTGAAGCGGGTACAACCTACGAGCAGTACTTC
TRBJ2-5,-,TRBV5-4,-,CASSLGGLQETQYF,TGTGCCAGCAGCTTGGGCGGACTTCAAGAGACCCAGTACTTC
TRBJ2-7,-,TRBV5-4,-,CASSLDPGRASYEQYF,TGTGCCAGCAGCTTGGATCCCGGTAGGGCGTCCTACGAGCAGTACTTC
TRBJ1-2,-,TRBV6-5,TRBD1,CASSYSGLWDRDGYTF,TGTGCCAGCAGTTACTCAGGGTTATGGGACAGGGACGGCTACACCTTC
TRBJ1-1,-,TRBV7-6,TRBD1,CASSSPYSGGLNTEAFF,TGTGCCAGCAGCTCTCCTTACTCAGGGGGATTGAACACTGAAGCTTTCTTT
TRBJ2-3,-,TRBV25-1,-,CASNHAGSADTQYF,TGTGCCAGCAATCACGCCGGGTCGGCAGATACGCAGTATTTT